The rows below give T cell receptor beta chains drawn from one sample of a study of spatial heterogeneity in lung cancer. Each CDR3 protein gets one entry after TCRdb re-called the 5' RACE reads with MiXCR. Of 2,000 to 2,500 distinct CDR3 sequences in the sample, roughly a fifth are singletons; the top ten hold roughly a quarter. The sample consisted of lung tumor tissue, taken at surgery. Source of these receptors: a male donor with early-stage non-small cell lung cancer. CDR3s include the opening cysteine and the closing phenylalanine or tryptophan. D genes are given only for firm matches. Clone size is given for some rows only: seen once, a few or many times, or a class if the clone is expanded.

>TRBV12-3/TRBV12-4|-|TRBJ1-2|hyperexpanded
TGTGCCAGCAGTCCTCATGGGGGAAACTATGGCTACACCTTC
CASSPHGGNYGYTF
>TRBV14|TRBD2|TRBJ2-3|many
TGTGCCAGCAGCCAAGATCGGGGGGTATTCACAGATACGCAGTATTTT
CASSQDRGVFTDTQYF
>TRBV6-1|-|TRBJ1-1|many
TGTGCCAGCAGCCCTCAGTCGAGAGCTGAAGCTTTCTTT
CASSPQSRAEAFF
>TRBV28|-|TRBJ2-7|large
TGTGCCAGCAGTTTAGGAGTCCACTACGAGCAGTACTTC
CASSLGVHYEQYF
>TRBV7-9|-|TRBJ1-1|few
TGTGCCAGCAGCTTAGGGGAACTGAACACTGAAGCTTTCTTT
CASSLGELNTEAFF
>TRBV7-2|-|TRBJ1-6|-
TGTGCCAGCAGCTTAAAAATTGTAGATAATTCACCCCTCCACTTT
CASSLKIVDNSPLHF
>TRBV2|TRBD2|TRBJ2-7|many
TGTGCCAGCAGGACTAGCGGCTACGAGCAGTACTTC
CASRTSGYEQYF
>TRBV6-5|-|TRBJ1-4|many
TGTGCCAGCAGTTCCCCGCGCCTCGATACAGGTGAAAAACTGTTTTTT
CASSSPRLDTGEKLFF
>TRBV10-2|-|TRBJ2-1|-
TGCGCCAGCAGTGCGGCGGGACGTAATGAGCAGTTCTTC
CASSAAGRNEQFF
>TRBV28|-|TRBJ1-1|large
TGTGCCAGCAGCACCTTCACCAGGGACACTGAAGCTTTCTTT
CASSTFTRDTEAFF
>TRBV9|TRBD2|TRBJ2-1|few
TGTGCCAGCAGCCGGCGGATCGGGACTAGCGGGAGCAATGAGCAGTTCTTC
CASSRRIGTSGSNEQFF
>TRBV4-3|-|TRBJ1-2|medium-sized
TGCGCCAGCAGAACATGGGGGCAGGATGTTGGCTACACCTTC
CASRTWGQDVGYTF
>TRBV5-1|TRBD2|TRBJ2-1|medium-sized
TGCGCCAGCAGCTTGGAAGTGGGAGGGAACTCCTACAATGAGCAGTTCTTC
CASSLEVGGNSYNEQFF
>TRBV13|TRBD2|TRBJ2-2|medium-sized
TGTGCCAGCAGCCCCCGACTAGCGGCCGGGGAGCTGTTTTTT
CASSPRLAAGELFF
>TRBV7-8|-|TRBJ1-1|medium-sized
TGTGCCAGCAGCTTAGGATCTCTAGATAACACTGAAGCTTTCTTT
CASSLGSLDNTEAFF
>TRBV6-6|TRBD1|TRBJ2-1|many
TGTGCCAGCAGTTACGGACAGGGTCTGGACTCTGAGCAGTTCTTC
CASSYGQGLDSEQFF
>TRBV6-6|TRBD1|TRBJ1-2|medium-sized
TGTGCCAGCAGTACTACCGGGACAGGGGGCCGTGGTAACTATGGCTACACCTTC
CASSTTGTGGRGNYGYTF
>TRBV7-8|TRBD1|TRBJ1-6|few
TGTGCCAGCAGCTTAGTTTCAGGGGGCGGATCACCCCTCCACTTT
CASSLVSGGGSPLHF
>TRBV6-2/TRBV6-3|-|TRBJ1-2|-
TGTGCCAGCAGTTTATGGGACCTCTATGGCTACACCTTC
CASSLWDLYGYTF
>TRBV6-2/TRBV6-3|-|TRBJ1-5|many
TGTGCCAGCAGTTCAGCAGGGGCGGCTGGCAATCAGCCCCAGCATTTT
CASSSAGAAGNQPQHF
>TRBV6-5|-|TRBJ1-1|medium-sized
TGTGCCAGCAGTTACTCGGTGACAATTAACACTGAAGCTTTCTTT
CASSYSVTINTEAFF
>TRBV18|-|TRBJ2-3|-
TGTGCCAGCTCACCGGGAGACACAGATACGCAGTATTTT
CASSPGDTDTQYF
>TRBV4-1|-|TRBJ1-1|many
TGCGCCAGCAGCCAAGATAATCTGGCGAACACTGAAGCTTTCTTT
CASSQDNLANTEAFF
>TRBV27|-|TRBJ1-4|many
TGTGCCAGCAGTTTAGGGGGGGGTAATGAAAAACTGTTTTTT
CASSLGGGNEKLFF
>TRBV27|-|TRBJ1-6|-
TGTGCCAGCAGTTTATCTGCACGGGGGGCACCCCTCCACTTT
CASSLSARGAPLHF
>TRBV6-2/TRBV6-3|TRBD1|TRBJ2-2|-
TGTGCCAGCAGTTTTGACGGGACAGGGGGCTCCGGGGAGCTGTTTTTT
CASSFDGTGGSGELFF